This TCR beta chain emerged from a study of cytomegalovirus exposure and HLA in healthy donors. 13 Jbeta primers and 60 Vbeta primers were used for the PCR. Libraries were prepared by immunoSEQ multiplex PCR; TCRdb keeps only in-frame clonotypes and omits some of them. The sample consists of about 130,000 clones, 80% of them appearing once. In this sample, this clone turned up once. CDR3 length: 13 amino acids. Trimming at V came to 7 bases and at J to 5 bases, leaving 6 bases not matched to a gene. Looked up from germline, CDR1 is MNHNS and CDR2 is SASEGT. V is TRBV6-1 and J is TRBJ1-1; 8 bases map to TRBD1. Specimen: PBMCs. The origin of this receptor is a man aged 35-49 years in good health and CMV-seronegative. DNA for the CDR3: TGTGCCAGCACCGCCGACAGGGGTACTGAAGCTTTCTTT. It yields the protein CASTADRGTEAFF.